This TCR beta chain was found in a study of human T cells and chemical hapten exposure. Study-wide context: Small differences in pooled library volume mainly drove the variation in TCR yields per sample. Study observations and caveats: TCRs above 1 in 1000 frequency did not change with DPC sensitization.

Indicated time point: healthy volunteer bleed at 6 weeks. Total RNA extraction was carried out from unfractionated whole blood. Comments on this clonotype: Its antigen is currently unknown.

The library tagged individual cDNA molecules with unique molecular identifiers. In the study's own analysis: Sample TCR counts, which ranged from about 23,224 to 690,600, had a median of roughly 100,000. TCRdb passed the RACE reads through MiXCR, listing each CDR3 protein once. The V and J calls follow TCRdb's processing rather than the paper's. The sample shows around 80,000 distinct CDR3 sequences, roughly 8.7% of them seen only once. With 1 base removed from V and 0 bases from J, the gap between germline ends came to 16 bases. Germline V gene lookup returns CDR1 SGHRS and CDR2 YFSETQ. The CDR3 has 17 amino acids.

The source material was whole blood. J is TRBJ2-5 and V is TRBV5-1, with D tentatively TRBD1 (5 bases). This receptor was obtained from a male donor in good health. Some clones in this sample may be carry-over from other donors' samples. In nucleotides, the CDR3 is TGCGCCAGCAGCTTGATCCAGGCAGGGAATTACCAAGAGACCCAGTACTTC. Its protein product is CASSLIQAGNYQETQYF.